The TCR beta chain under discussion was sequenced for a study of technical replicates of blood from several donors. This table comes from immunoSEQ multiplex PCR, and its TCRdb copy is limited to in-frame clones, with some not included. This sample carries 85,000 to 100,000 clones, just under 95% of them seen once, and the ten largest clones take approximately 0.25%. The germline V gene has CDR1 SGHRS and CDR2 YFSETQ. J was trimmed by 0 bases and V by 3 bases; bases with no gene match: 2. The CDR3 extends over 14 amino acids. The sample consisted of T cells isolated from PBMCs. The origin of this receptor is a human donor in good health. The chain links TRBV5-1 to TRBJ1-2; 7 nucleotides agree with TRBD1. In nucleotides, the CDR3 is TGCGCCAGCAGCTCGACAGGGTCTAACTATGGCTACACCTTC. It yields the protein CASSSTGSNYGYTF. Complete variable domain (other parts from reference TRBV5-1 and TRBJ1-2): KAGVTQTPRYLIKTRGQQVTLSCSPISGHRSVSWYQQTPGQGLQFLFEYFSETQRNKGNFPGRFSGRQFSNSRSEMNVSTLELGDSALYLCASSSTGSNYGYTFGSGTRLTVV.